A single sample gave rise to the 2 T cell receptor beta chains below, sequenced in a study of technical replicates of blood from a few donors. Only in-frame clones appear in the TCRdb table, and some are missing; sequencing was by immunoSEQ multiplex PCR. The sample lists 50,000 to 60,000 clones, about 94% occurring once. Material for sequencing was PBMCs. All receptors derive from a human donor in good health. Some clones in this sample may be carry-over from other donors' samples.

This chain uses TRBV6-5 with TRBJ1-4; 7 bases are a match to TRBD1. The CDR3 runs to 14 residues. Germline assignment: CDR1 MNHEY and CDR2 SVGAGI. V lost 5 bases to trimming and J lost 6 bases; unmatched junction nucleotides: 6. CDR3 protein: CASSPLTGDEKLFF. CDR3 nucleotide sequence: TGTGCCAGCAGTCCCCTCACAGGGGATGAAAAACTGTTTTTT.

The CDR3 region is CASSASGLGETQYF. Written as DNA, the CDR3 is TGTGCCAGCAGCGCTTCGGGTTTGGGAGAGACCCAGTACTTC. This chain uses TRBV5-4 with TRBJ2-5; no definite D call. In germline, CDR1 is SGHNT, CDR2 YYREEE (reference sequence). This CDR3 spans 14 amino acids. V shed 4 bases and J shed 4 bases, with 14 bases lying between them.